Following are 3 T cell receptor beta chains from one sample sequenced in a study of T-cell memory formation after mild COVID-19. Each CDR3 protein is one row after TCRdb ran MiXCR on the 5' RACE reads. The sample consists of 400,000 to 500,000 distinct CDR3 sequences, over 15% of them appearing once. The specimen sequenced was PBMCs or a T cell subset sorted from them (not recorded which). The source is an adult woman who had mild COVID-19 (a few samples of this study predate the infection). Cell type and time point are not known.

The chain links TRBV3-1 to TRBJ2-7; D may be TRBD2 (5 bases). Trimming shortened V by 2 bases and J by 6 bases, and 20 bases separated the two germline ends. The germline V gene encodes CDR1 LGHDT and CDR2 YNNKEL (reference sequence). The CDR3 totals 16 residues. CDR3 nucleotides: TGTGCCAGCAGCCAACAAAGGACCGCAGTGGGAGCCGAGCAGTACTTC. This translates into CASSQQRTAVGAEQYF.

The CDR3 nucleotides are TGCGCCAGCAGGCCGTTCGGGACAGGGGGGAACACTGAAGCTTTCTTT. Its protein is CASRPFGTGGNTEAFF. The chain has TRBV5-1 and TRBJ1-1; TRBD1 aligns across 11 bases. Germline-derived CDR1 and CDR2 are SGHRS and YFSETQ. The CDR3 sequence is 16 residues long. Germline trimming cut 5 bases from V and 1 base from J; bases unmatched to any gene: 7.

This clonotype showed up just a few times. The J gene is TRBJ1-2, the V gene TRBV5-6; D remains unclear. Germline values: CDR1 SGHDT, CDR2 YYEEEE. The V end lost 0 bases, the J end lost 0 bases, and 9 bases lay between the germline ends. The CDR3 extends over 15 amino acids. The CDR3 spells CASSLDAVANYGYTF. In DNA form, the CDR3 reads TGTGCCAGCAGCTTGGATGCAGTCGCTAACTATGGCTACACCTTC.